The rows below give T cell receptor beta chains drawn from one sample of a study of T cell clones after liver transplantation. The method was immunoSEQ multiplex PCR; TCRdb's version includes in-frame clones alone and lacks a portion of them. The table lists over 45,000 clones, over 55% of them singletons, with 7.5% to 10% in the top ten. The source was CD4+ T cells from blood, collected more than 52 months after liver transplant. The source is a human patient who received a liver transplant. Some T cells may have come from the graft donor. Each CDR3 is given without its conserved first and last residue.

J gene,V gene,CDR3 protein
TRBJ2-1,TRBV5-1,ASSRGQGGNEQF
TRBJ1-3,TRBV29-1,SVERDTGNTIY
TRBJ1-1,TRBV28,ASSQPGGTEAF
TRBJ1-6,TRBV2,ASGPRFGSYNSPFH
TRBJ2-3,TRBV5-4,ASSSRSGGAVDTQY
TRBJ1-5,TRBV27,ASSLSKAGNQPQH
TRBJ2-3,TRBV11-1,ASSLRGAGADTQY
TRBJ2-1,TRBV2,ASKGGEQF
TRBJ1-4,TRBV19,ASNYRGEEKLF
TRBJ2-2,TRBV5-5,ASSHPLAGGRTGELF
TRBJ2-7,TRBV2,ASIPRDGGGY
TRBJ2-7,TRBV7-7,ASSLNGGGSYEQY
TRBJ1-6,TRBV2,ASRGQGHSPLH
TRBJ1-1,TRBV6-5,ASSFQWGSTEAF
TRBJ1-2,TRBV28,ASSFALGYT
TRBJ2-7,TRBV29-1,SVRQSSYEQY
TRBJ2-7,TRBV5-1,ASSLTGGPHEQY
TRBJ2-7,TRBV6-1,ASGKVAYEQY
TRBJ2-7,TRBV14,ASSQVTTVSYEQY
TRBJ2-3,TRBV13,ASSPRLAGGTDTQY
TRBJ1-1,TRBV5-4,ASSLKAENTEAF
TRBJ2-1,TRBV27,ASSRPLGIGTEEQF
TRBJ1-1,TRBV10-3,AISESPGVNTEAF
TRBJ2-7,TRBV5-1,ASSEAAGVGYEQY
TRBJ1-6,TRBV28,ASSSIQMASTVH
TRBJ1-4,TRBV27,ASPTRRSNEKLF